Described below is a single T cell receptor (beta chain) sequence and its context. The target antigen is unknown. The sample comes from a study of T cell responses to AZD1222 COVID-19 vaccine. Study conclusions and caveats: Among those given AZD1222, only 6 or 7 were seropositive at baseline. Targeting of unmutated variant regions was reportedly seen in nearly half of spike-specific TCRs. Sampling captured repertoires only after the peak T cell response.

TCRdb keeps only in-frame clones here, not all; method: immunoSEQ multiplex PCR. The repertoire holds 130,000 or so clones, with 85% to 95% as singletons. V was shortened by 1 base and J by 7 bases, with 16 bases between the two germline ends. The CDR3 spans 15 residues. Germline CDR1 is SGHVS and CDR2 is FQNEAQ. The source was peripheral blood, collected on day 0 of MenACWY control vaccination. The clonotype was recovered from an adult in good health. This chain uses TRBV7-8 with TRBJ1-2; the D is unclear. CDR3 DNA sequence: TGTGCCAGCAGCTTAGTGGTTTCGGGGTCCGGTGGCTACACCTTC. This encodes CASSLVVSGSGGYTF.